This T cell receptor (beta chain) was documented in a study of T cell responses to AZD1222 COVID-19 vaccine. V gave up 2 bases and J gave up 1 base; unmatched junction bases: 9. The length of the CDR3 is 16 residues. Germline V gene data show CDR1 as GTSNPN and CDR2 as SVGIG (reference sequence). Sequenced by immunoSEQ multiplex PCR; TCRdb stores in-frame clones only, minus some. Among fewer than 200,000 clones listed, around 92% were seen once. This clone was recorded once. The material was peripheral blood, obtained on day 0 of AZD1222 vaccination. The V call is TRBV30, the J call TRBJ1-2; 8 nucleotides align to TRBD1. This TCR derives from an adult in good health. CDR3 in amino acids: CAWSFLGQAGNYGYTF. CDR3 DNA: TGTGCCTGGAGTTTTCTGGGACAGGCCGGTAACTATGGCTACACCTTC.